This entry features one TCR beta chain sequence. The data originate from a study of chemoradiotherapy in HPV16-positive cancers. Assay used: immunoSEQ multiplex PCR; TCRdb lists only in-frame clones, some missing. The data contain about 32,000 clones, about 89% of them singletons. V was clipped by 4 bases and J by 4 bases; unmatched bases: 8. This CDR3 has 16 amino acids. Germline CDR1 SGHNT, CDR2 YYREEE (reference sequence). This chain links TRBV5-4 with TRBJ2-1; 10 bases match TRBD2. The source material was blood, sampled from a patient who underwent chemoradiotherapy. This TCR derives from a human donor with HPV-associated anogenital cancer. In DNA form, the CDR3 reads TGTGCCAGCAGCCATAGCGGGGGGCTCCTTTACAATGAGCAGTTCTTC. Amino acids: CASSHSGGLLYNEQFF. The full variable domain, in which reference TRBV5-4 and TRBJ2-1 provide the parts outside the CDR3, is ETGVTQSPTHLIKTRGQQVTLRCSSQSGHNTVSWYQQALGQGPQFIFQYYREEENGRGNFPPRFSGLQFPNYSSELNVNALELDDSALYLCASSHSGGLLYNEQFFGPGTRLTVL.